This TCR beta chain appears in the sequencing data of a study of post-analysis software for immune sequencing data. Study-level findings and limits: Higher frequency in patients than in controls was seen for about five TRBV segments, with TRBV5-6, TRBV5-1 and TRBV20-1 among them.

TCR beta cDNA libraries had unique molecular identifiers. TCRdb fed the PCR reads into MiXCR, producing one record per CDR3 protein. The data contain hundreds of thousands of distinct CDR3 sequences, about a third of them seen just once; the ten biggest clones take up 10% to 15%. The CDR3 contains 13 residues. V was pared by 4 bases and J by 0 bases, with 6 bases between. As regards this clonotype: Its antigen is undetermined.

Input material: blood. This rearrangement joins TRBV12-3 or TRBV12-4 to TRBJ1-2, with D unresolved. The TCR sequence derives from a girl aged 10 to 17 with multiple sclerosis. The CDR3 coding sequence is TGTGCCAGCAGTTACGATGCTAACTATGGCTACACCTTC. It yields the protein CASSYDANYGYTF.